This TCR beta chain was recorded in a study of tumor and adjacent non-tumor tissue in lung cancer. Overall study context: On average, productive TCRbeta reads reached about 4.4 million per sample.

The sample holds many counts of this clonotype. What it recognizes is unknown. The template was RNA from unsorted bulk tissue. Points from the study as a whole: Tumor repertoires had a smaller top 100 clone share than normal lung.

The library came from three nested PCR rounds adapted from ARM-PCR protocols. TCRdb processed the multiplex PCR reads anew with MiXCR; each CDR3 protein has one entry. The data show 60,000 to 85,000 distinct CDR3 sequences, under 80% seen once. The CDR3 consists of 17 residues. Germline CDR1 and CDR2: SGHKS and YYEKEE (reference sequence). V was cut by 0 bases and J by 0 bases, with 16 bases left in between. The V and J genes are TRBV5-5 and TRBJ2-7; D might be TRBD2 (5 bases). This TCR was recovered from a woman in her forties or fifties with non-small cell lung cancer. Sequencing used lung tumor tissue. The CDR3 loop is CASSLAISERGSYEQYF. The CDR3, as DNA: TGTGCCAGCAGCTTGGCCATCTCGGAACGGGGCTCCTACGAGCAGTACTTC. The entire variable domain, with the rest obtained from reference TRBV5-5 and TRBJ2-7, is as follows: DAGVTQSPTHLIKTRGQQVTLRCSPISGHKSVSWYQQVLGQGPQFIFQYYEKEERGRGNFPDRFSARQFPNYSSELNVNALLLGDSALYLCASSLAISERGSYEQYFGPGTRLTVT.